The present TCR beta chain was sequenced within a study of CD8+CD57+ T cells in acquired aplastic anemia. Findings of the study overall: Some 30 shared CD8+ CDR3s appeared highly expressed within patients' immunodominant clones.

CDR1 and CDR2 (germline): SEHNR, FQNEAQ (reference sequence). The CDR3 loop spans 16 amino acids. V gave up 6 bases and J gave up 0 bases, with 18 bases separating them. Genomic DNA, the template, was used for profiling of the TCR beta VDJ and CDR3. TCRdb recomputed calls from the reads with MiXCR, one row per CDR3 protein. Of roughly 200,000 distinct CDR3 sequences listed, over 55% were seen once; the top ten hold about 60%. For this clonotype: Its specificity is not known.

Patients selected for sequencing had displayed CD8+CD57+ cell expansion by flow cytometry. Severe acquired aplastic anemia was diagnosed in all patients. There was no therapy given to any patient before the blood sampling took place. The V gene is TRBV7-9, the J gene TRBJ2-7; possibly TRBD2 for D (6 bases). The TCR originated in a human donor with aplastic anemia. The sequenced material came from sorted CD4+, CD8+, or CD8+CD57+ T cells (not recorded which) from PBMCs. CDR3 coding DNA: TGTGCCAGCAGTCTCAACCCTAGCGCCTCCTCCTACGAGCAGTACTTC. This encodes CASSLNPSASSYEQYF.